The 9 T cell receptor beta chains given below trace back to one sample, sequenced in a study of cytomegalovirus exposure and HLA in healthy donors. The PCR had 60 Vbeta and 13 Jbeta primers. The method was immunoSEQ multiplex PCR; TCRdb's version includes in-frame clones alone and lacks a portion of them. The sample contains 150,000 to 200,000 clones, around 84% of which appear only once. Material for sequencing was PBMCs. Receptor source: a man aged 18 to 30 in good health and CMV-seropositive.

In its sample, this clone was seen a few times. The chain links TRBV6-1 to TRBJ1-2, with 9 bases fitting TRBD1. V lost 5 bases and J lost 8; bases outside the gene matches: 9. The CDR3 consists of 14 residues. CDR1 and CDR2 from the germline V gene are MNHNS and SASEGT. Written as DNA, the CDR3 is TGTGCCAGCAGTCTAACAGGGGGCGCACGGGGCTACACCTTC. It translates to CASSLTGGARGYTF.

Concerning this clone: At one boundary the junction diverges from the germline segment, which might be a read error. V is TRBV18 and J is TRBJ1-2; TRBD1 is a possible D gene (5 bases). Germline CDR1 and CDR2: KGHSH and LQKENI. CDR3 length equals 14 residues. In DNA form, the CDR3 reads TGTGCCAGCTCACCACCGATGGGGCTCTATGGCCACACCTTC. It is translated as CASSPPMGLYGHTF. The whole variable domain, filled in from reference TRBV18 and TRBJ1-2, reads NAGVMQNPRHLVRRRGQEARLRCSPMKGHSHVYWYRQLPEEGLKFMVYLQKENIIDESGMPKERFSAEFPKEGPSILRIQQVVRGDSAAYFCASSPPMGLYGHTFGSGTRLTVV.

The chain links TRBV11-2 to TRBJ2-3; no clear D. The CDR3 contains 12 residues. V lost 2 bases, J lost 3 bases, and 3 bases lay in between. Germline loops: CDR1 SGHAT, CDR2 FQNNGV. In DNA form, the CDR3 reads TGTGCCAGCAGCTTACGGACAGATACGCAGTATTTT. Translating gives CASSLRTDTQYF.

The chain uses TRBV9 and TRBJ1-2; D may be TRBD1 (5 bases). V dropped 0 bases and J dropped 4 bases, with 10 bases sitting between them. CDR1 and CDR2 from the germline V gene are SGDLS and YYNGEE. The CDR3 is 14 amino acids. The chain's CDR3 is CASSVGAGSYGYTF. DNA of the CDR3: TGTGCCAGCAGCGTAGGAGCAGGGTCCTATGGCTACACCTTC.

The chain joins TRBV4-1 to TRBJ2-3; 11 bases fit TRBD2. Germline lookup yields CDR1 MGHRA and CDR2 YSYEKL. CDR3 length: 17 amino acids. J lost 2 bases, V lost 2 bases, and 6 bases had no gene match. The CDR3 bases are TGCGCCAGCAGCCAAACCGGGACTAGCGGTTACACAGATACGCAGTATTTT. Translation: CASSQTGTSGYTDTQYF.

The chain couples TRBV7-9 to TRBJ1-1, with TRBD1 matching over 7 bases. CDR1 SEHNR and CDR2 FQNEAQ come from the germline V gene (reference sequence). This CDR3 has 14 residues. V was clipped by 4 bases and J by 0 bases; unmatched bases: 2. CDR3 DNA sequence: TGTGCCAGCAGCTCGGGACAGCTGAACACTGAAGCTTTCTTT. Protein product: CASSSGQLNTEAFF.

This chain connects TRBV4-1 to TRBJ2-2; 11 bases map to TRBD2. Germline loops: CDR1 MGHRA, CDR2 YSYEKL. The CDR3 length is 16 residues. V lost 4 bases and J lost 5; bases outside the gene matches: 6. The CDR3 loop is CASSRGLAVGTGELFF. The CDR3 DNA is TGCGCCAGCAGCCGGGGACTAGCGGTTGGTACCGGGGAGCTGTTTTTT.

The J gene is TRBJ1-1, the V gene TRBV6-5; TRBD1 aligns across 9 bases. Germline loops: CDR1 MNHEY, CDR2 SVGAGI. The length of the CDR3 is 15 residues. Trimming at V came to 6 bases and at J to 4 bases, leaving 9 bases not matched to a gene. The CDR3 sequence is CASSRGTGWSTEAFF. The DNA for the CDR3 is TGTGCCAGCAGCCGCGGGACAGGGTGGTCCACTGAAGCTTTCTTT.

This clone has more than one count but fewer than ten. The chain joins TRBV29-1 to TRBJ1-2, with D possibly being TRBD1 (5 bases). Germline CDR1 is SQVTM and CDR2 is ANQGSEA. This CDR3 contains 13 residues. The V gene lost 4 bases and the J gene lost 7 bases, with 16 bases spanning the gap. CDR3 bases: TGCAGCGTTGCGTCCCGGGGGTTTAGTGGCTACACCTTC. It translates to CSVASRGFSGYTF.